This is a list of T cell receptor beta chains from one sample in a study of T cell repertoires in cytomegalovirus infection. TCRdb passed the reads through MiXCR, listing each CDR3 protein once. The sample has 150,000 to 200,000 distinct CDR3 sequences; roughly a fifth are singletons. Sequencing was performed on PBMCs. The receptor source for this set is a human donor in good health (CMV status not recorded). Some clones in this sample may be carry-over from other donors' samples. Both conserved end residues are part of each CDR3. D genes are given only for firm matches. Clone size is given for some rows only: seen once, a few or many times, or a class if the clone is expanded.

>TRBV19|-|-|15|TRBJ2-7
CASSNGPLTTYEQYF
TGTGCCAGTAGTAATGGCCCGCTGACAACCTACGAGCAGTACTTC
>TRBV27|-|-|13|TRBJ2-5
CASRGWGQETQYF
TGTGCCAGCAGGGGGTGGGGTCAAGAGACCCAGTACTTC
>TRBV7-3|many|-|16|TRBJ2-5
CASSLGVGGPEETQYF
TGTGCCAGCAGCTTAGGCGTCGGAGGACCCGAAGAGACCCAGTACTTC
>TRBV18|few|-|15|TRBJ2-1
CASSPDRAVHVEQFF
TGTGCCAGCTCACCTGACCGGGCGGTACATGTTGAGCAGTTCTTC
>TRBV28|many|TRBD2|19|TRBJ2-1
CASSLGGLAGVSSYNEQFF
TGTGCCAGCAGTTTAGGTGGTCTAGCGGGAGTCAGCTCCTACAATGAGCAGTTCTTC
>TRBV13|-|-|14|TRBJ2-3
CASSLVGISDTQYF
TGTGCCAGCAGCTTAGTCGGGATCTCAGATACGCAGTATTTT
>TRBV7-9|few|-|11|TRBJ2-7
CATGPSPEQYF
TGTGCCACCGGCCCCTCTCCCGAGCAGTACTTC
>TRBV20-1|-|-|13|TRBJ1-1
CSASLVKNTEAFF
TGCAGTGCTAGCCTTGTGAAGAACACTGAAGCTTTCTTT
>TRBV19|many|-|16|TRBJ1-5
CASSIGQATGNQPQHF
TGTGCCAGTAGTATAGGACAGGCAACGGGCAATCAGCCCCAGCATTTT
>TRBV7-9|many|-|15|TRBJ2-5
CASSRSAGFQETQYF
TGTGCCAGCAGCCGAAGTGCGGGGTTCCAGGAGACCCAGTACTTC
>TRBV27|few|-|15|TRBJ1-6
CASSIIAGPTAPLHF
TGTGCCAGCAGTATTATAGCGGGCCCTACGGCACCCCTCCACTTT
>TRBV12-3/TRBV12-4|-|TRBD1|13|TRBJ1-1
CASKGQGYTEAFF
TGTGCCAGCAAGGGACAGGGTTACACTGAAGCTTTCTTT
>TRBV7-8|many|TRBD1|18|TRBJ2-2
CASSSGSGTVANTGELFF
TGTGCCAGCAGCTCAGGATCCGGGACAGTAGCGAACACCGGGGAGCTGTTTTTT
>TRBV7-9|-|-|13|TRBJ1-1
CASSVQMNTEAFF
TGTGCCAGCAGCGTCCAGATGAACACTGAAGCTTTCTTT
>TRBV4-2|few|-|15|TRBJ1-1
CASSRSVGFEAEAFF
TGTGCCAGCAGCCGATCGGTGGGATTTGAAGCTGAAGCTTTCTTT
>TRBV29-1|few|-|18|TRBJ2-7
CSVATLTGTSWASHEQYF
TGCAGCGTCGCCACCTTGACAGGGACTTCCTGGGCATCCCACGAGCAGTACTTC
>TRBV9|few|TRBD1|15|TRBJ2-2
CASKRDRTSPGELFF
TGTGCCAGCAAACGGGACAGGACGTCCCCCGGGGAGCTGTTTTTT
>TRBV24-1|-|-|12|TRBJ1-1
CATSDLVDEAFF
TGTGCCACCAGTGATTTGGTGGATGAAGCTTTCTTT
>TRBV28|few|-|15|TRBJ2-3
CASSFRQGATDTQYF
TGTGCCAGCAGTTTTAGGCAGGGAGCCACAGATACGCAGTATTTT
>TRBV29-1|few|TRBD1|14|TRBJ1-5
CQFEQGASNQPQHF
TGCCAGTTCGAACAGGGGGCTAGCAATCAGCCCCAGCATTTT
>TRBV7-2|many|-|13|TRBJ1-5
CASSFSGIQPQHF
TGTGCCAGCAGCTTCTCGGGTATTCAGCCCCAGCATTTT
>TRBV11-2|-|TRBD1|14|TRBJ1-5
CASSSQGVNQPQRF
TGTGCCAGCAGCTCGCAGGGGGTTAATCAGCCCCAGCGTTTT
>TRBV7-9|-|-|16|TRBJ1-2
CASSLGNSPNNYGYTF
TGTGCCAGCAGCTTAGGAAACAGCCCCAATAACTATGGCTACACCTTC
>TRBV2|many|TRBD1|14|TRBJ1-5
CASSSQGAVQPQHF
TGTGCCAGCAGTTCACAGGGGGCAGTCCAGCCCCAGCATTTT
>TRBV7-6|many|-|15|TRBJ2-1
CASSFSGTVYNEQFF
TGTGCCAGCAGCTTTTCCGGGACGGTCTACAATGAGCAGTTCTTC
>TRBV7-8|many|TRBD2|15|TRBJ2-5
CASSERGGPQETQYF
TGTGCCAGCAGCGAACGGGGGGGGCCTCAAGAGACCCAGTACTTC
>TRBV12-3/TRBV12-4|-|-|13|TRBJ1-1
CASRTYGNTEAFF
TGTGCCAGCAGGACATACGGAAACACTGAAGCTTTCTTT
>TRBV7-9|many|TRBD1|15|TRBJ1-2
CASSLVGTGGDGYTF
TGTGCCAGCAGCTTAGTTGGGACAGGGGGCGATGGCTACACCTTC
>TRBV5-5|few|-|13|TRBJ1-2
CASSPGSNYGYTF
TGTGCCAGCAGCCCGGGCAGTAACTATGGCTACACCTTC
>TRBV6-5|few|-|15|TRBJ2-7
CASTKFGTHSYEQYF
TGTGCCAGCACGAAATTCGGGACACACTCCTACGAGCAGTACTTC
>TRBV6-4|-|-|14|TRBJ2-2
CASSDEGNTGELFF
TGTGCCAGCAGTGACGAGGGGAACACCGGGGAGCTGTTTTTT
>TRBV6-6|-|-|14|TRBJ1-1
CASTLQGLNTEAFF
TGTGCCAGCACCCTACAGGGACTGAACACTGAAGCTTTCTTT
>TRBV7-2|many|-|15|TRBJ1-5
CASSARGGDDQPQHF
TGTGCCAGCAGCGCCCGAGGAGGGGATGATCAGCCCCAGCATTTT
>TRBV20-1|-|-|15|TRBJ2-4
CCARVNAGAKNIQYF
TGCTGTGCTAGAGTTAACGCCGGGGCCAAAAACATTCAGTACTTC
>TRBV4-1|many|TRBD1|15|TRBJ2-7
CASSQEWAGGYEQYF
TGCGCCAGCAGCCAAGAATGGGCAGGGGGCTACGAGCAGTACTTC
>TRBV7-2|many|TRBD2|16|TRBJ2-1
CASSPSRGGRAYEQFF
TGTGCCAGCAGCCCTTCGAGGGGCGGGAGGGCGTATGAGCAGTTCTTC
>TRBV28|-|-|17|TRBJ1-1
CASRPGSGQALNTEAFF
TGTGCCAGCAGACCCGGGAGTGGGCAGGCTTTGAACACTGAAGCTTTCTTT
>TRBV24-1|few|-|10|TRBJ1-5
CGFKDQPQHF
TGTGGGTTCAAGGATCAGCCCCAGCATTTT
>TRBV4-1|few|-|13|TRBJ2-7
CASSQDRYYEQYF
TGCGCCAGCAGCCAAGACAGATACTACGAGCAGTACTTC
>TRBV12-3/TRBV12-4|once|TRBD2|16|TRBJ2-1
CASSPRLAGESGEQFF
TGTGCCAGCAGCCCCAGACTAGCGGGGGAGAGCGGTGAGCAGTTCTTC
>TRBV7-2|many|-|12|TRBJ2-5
CASSFGEETQYF
TGTGCCAGCAGCTTCGGGGAGGAGACCCAGTACTTC
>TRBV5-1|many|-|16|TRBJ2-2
CASSLRSGTNTGELFF
TGCGCCAGCAGCCTCAGAAGCGGAACGAACACCGGGGAGCTGTTTTTT
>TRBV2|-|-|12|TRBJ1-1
CASSGSGTEAFF
TGTGCCAGCAGTGGCTCCGGGACTGAAGCTTTCTTT
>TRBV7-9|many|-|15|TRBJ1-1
CASSPPGRMNTEAFF
TGTGCCAGCAGCCCTCCGGGACGCATGAACACTGAAGCTTTCTTT
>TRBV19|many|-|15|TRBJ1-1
CASSIPGSGDLEAFF
TGTGCCAGTAGTATCCCAGGGTCGGGGGACCTTGAAGCTTTCTTT
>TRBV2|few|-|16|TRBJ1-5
CASSGGGDSYYQPQHF
TGTGCCAGCAGTGGTGGGGGGGATTCTTATTATCAGCCCCAGCATTTT